This TCR beta chain stems from a study of identical twins. TCRdb ran MiXCR on the 5' RACE reads and lists one entry per CDR3 protein. This sample has approximately 500,000 distinct CDR3 sequences; 20% to 30% occur once, and the top ten carry 2.9%. The sample was also linked to a second study, of T cells expressing NK-cell markers.

Sequenced: CD4+ T cells sorted from blood. The sequence was obtained from a woman under 30 in good health.

The CDR3 DNA follows: TGCAGTGCCGTGGGACTAGCGGGAGTCCCGCAGTATTTT. This sequence encodes CSAVGLAGVPQYF. The chain couples TRBV20-1 to TRBJ2-3; TRBD2 matches 14 bases. CDR3 length: 13 amino acids. Per germline, CDR1 DFQATT and CDR2 SNEGSKA (reference sequence). Losses at the gene ends were 6 bases for V and 10 bases for J; bases not matched to a gene: 6.